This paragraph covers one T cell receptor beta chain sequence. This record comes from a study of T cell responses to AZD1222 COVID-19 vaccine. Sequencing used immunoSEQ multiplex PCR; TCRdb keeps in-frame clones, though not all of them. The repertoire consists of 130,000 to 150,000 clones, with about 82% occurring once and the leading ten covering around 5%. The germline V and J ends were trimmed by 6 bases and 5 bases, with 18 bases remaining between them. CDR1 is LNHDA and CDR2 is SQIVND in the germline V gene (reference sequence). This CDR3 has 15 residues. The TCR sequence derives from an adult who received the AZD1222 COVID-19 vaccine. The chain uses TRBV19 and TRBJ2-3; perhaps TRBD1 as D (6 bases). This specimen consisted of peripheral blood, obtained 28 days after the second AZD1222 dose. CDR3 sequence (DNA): TGTGCCAGTAGCTTGGCTAGCAGCAGGGGAGATACGCAGTATTTT. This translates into CASSLASSRGDTQYF.